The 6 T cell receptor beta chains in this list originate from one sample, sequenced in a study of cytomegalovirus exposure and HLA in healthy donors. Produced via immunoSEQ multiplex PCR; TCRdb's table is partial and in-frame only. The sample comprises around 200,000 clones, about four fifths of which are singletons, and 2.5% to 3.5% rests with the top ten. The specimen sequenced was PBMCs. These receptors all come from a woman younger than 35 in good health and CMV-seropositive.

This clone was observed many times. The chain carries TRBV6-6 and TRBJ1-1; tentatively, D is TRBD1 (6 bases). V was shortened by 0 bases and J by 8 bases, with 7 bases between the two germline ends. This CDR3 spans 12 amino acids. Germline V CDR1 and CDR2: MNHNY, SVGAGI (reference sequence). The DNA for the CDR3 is TGTGCCAGCAGTTACTCGAGGGGGGAAGCTTTCTTT. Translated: CASSYSRGEAFF.

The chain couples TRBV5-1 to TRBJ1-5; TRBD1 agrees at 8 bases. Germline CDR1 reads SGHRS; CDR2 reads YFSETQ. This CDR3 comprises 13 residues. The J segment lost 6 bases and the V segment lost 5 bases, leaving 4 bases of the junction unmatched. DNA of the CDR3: TGCGCCAGCAGAAGGACAGGGTTTCAGCCCCAGCATTTT. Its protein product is CASRRTGFQPQHF.

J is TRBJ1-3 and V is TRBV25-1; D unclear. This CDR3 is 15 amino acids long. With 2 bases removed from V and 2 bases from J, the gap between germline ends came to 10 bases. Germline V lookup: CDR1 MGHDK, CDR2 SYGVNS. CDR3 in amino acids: CASSETASPGNTIYF. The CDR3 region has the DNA TGTGCCAGCAGTGAAACCGCCAGTCCTGGAAACACCATATATTTT.

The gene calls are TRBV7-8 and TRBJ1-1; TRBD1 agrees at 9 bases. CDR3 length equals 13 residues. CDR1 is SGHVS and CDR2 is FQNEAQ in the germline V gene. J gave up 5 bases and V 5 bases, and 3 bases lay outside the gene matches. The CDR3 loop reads CASSRQGGTEAFF. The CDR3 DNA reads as TGTGCCAGCAGCCGACAGGGGGGGACTGAAGCTTTCTTT.

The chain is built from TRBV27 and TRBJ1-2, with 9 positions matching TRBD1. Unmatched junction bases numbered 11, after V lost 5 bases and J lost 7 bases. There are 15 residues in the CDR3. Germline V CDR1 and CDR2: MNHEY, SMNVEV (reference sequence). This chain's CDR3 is CASSTTGTGYPGYTF. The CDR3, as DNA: TGTGCCAGCAGTACAACCGGGACAGGGTATCCTGGCTACACCTTC.

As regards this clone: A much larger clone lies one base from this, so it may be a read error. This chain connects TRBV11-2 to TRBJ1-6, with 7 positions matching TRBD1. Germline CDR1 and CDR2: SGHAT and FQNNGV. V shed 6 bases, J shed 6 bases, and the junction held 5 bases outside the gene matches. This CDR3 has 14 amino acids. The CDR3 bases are TGTGCCAGCAGTTCGGGACAGCCTAATTCACCCCTCCACTTT. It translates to CASSSGQPNSPLHF.